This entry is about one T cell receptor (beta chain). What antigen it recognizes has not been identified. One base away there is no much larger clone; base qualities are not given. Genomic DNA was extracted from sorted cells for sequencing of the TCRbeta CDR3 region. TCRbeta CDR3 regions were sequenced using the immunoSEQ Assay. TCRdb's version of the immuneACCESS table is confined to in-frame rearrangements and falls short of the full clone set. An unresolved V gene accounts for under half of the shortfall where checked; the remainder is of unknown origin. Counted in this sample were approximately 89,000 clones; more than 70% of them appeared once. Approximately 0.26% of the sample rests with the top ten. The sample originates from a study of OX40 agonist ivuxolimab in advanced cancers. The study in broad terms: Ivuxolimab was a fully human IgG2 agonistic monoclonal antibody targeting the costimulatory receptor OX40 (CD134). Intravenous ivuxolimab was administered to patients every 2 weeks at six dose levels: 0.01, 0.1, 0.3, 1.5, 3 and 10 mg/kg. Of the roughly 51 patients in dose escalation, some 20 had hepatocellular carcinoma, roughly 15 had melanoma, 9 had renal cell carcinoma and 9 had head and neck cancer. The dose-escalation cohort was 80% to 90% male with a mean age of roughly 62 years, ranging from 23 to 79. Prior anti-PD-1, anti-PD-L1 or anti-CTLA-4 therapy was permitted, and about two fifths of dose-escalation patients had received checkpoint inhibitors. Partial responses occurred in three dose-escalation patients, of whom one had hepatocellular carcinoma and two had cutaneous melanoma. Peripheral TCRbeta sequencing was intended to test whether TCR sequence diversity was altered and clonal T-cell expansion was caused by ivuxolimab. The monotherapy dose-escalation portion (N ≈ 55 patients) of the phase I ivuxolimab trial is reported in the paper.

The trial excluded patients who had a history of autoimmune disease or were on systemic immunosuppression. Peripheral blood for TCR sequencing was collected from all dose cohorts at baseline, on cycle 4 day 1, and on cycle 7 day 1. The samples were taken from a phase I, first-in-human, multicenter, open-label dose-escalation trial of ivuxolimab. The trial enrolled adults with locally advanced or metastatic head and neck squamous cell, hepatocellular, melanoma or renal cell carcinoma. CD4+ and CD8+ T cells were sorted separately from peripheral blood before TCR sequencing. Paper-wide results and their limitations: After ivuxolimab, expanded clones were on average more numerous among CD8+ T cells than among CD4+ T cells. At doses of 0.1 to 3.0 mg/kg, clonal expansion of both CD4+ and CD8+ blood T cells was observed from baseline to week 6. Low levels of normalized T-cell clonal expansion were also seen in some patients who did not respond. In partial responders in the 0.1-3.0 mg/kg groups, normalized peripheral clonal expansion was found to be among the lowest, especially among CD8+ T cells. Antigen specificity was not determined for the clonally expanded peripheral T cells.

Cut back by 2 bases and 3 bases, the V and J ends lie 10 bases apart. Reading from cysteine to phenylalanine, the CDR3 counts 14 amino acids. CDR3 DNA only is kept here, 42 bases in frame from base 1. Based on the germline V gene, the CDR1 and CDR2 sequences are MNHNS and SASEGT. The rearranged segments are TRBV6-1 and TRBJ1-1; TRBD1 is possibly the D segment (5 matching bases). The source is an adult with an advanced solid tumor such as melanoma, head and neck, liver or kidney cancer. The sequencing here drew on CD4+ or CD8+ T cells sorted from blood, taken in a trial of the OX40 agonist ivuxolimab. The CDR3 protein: CASSERQGHTEAFF. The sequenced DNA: TGTGCCAGCAGTGAACGGCAGGGACACACTGAAGCTTTCTTT.